Listed below are T cell receptor beta chains from one sample, sequenced in a study of blood T cell repertoires in COVID-19. Using immunoSEQ multiplex PCR, the repertoire was profiled, and TCRdb retains in-frame clones only, with some absent. The profile shows 310,000 or so clones, about 90% of them singletons. Sequenced material: peripheral blood. The source is a woman under 40 who had recovered from COVID-19. Each CDR3 is given with its conserved first and last residue. The D gene is left open where the match is weak. Not every row has a clone size; where given, it reads once, few, many or a size class.

j_call v_call d_call clone_size cdr3_aa cdr3_nt
TRBJ2-2 TRBV5-1 . . CASSPGREVGELFF TGCGCCAGCAGTCCTGGCAGGGAGGTCGGGGAGCTGTTTTTT
TRBJ2-7 TRBV6-2/TRBV6-3 TRBD2 . CASSSMTSSEQYF TGTGCCAGCAGTTCCATGACTAGCTCCGAGCAGTACTTC
TRBJ2-5 TRBV30 TRBD1 . CAFSGQNQETQYF TGTGCCTTCTCGGGACAGAATCAAGAGACCCAGTACTTC
TRBJ2-1 TRBV6-2/TRBV6-3 TRBD1 . CASSNVEGTGEFF TGTGCCAGCAGTAACGTCGAGGGGACAGGGGAGTTCTTC
TRBJ2-7 TRBV14 . . CASSQDRRSAYEQYF TGTGCCAGCAGCCAAGATCGGAGGTCGGCCTACGAGCAGTACTTC
TRBJ1-2 TRBV15 TRBD1 . CATSSATTGALYGYTF TGTGCCACCAGCAGTGCTACGACAGGGGCCCTTTATGGCTACACCTTC
TRBJ2-7 TRBV5-1 TRBD2 . CASSAQTSQSSYEQYF TGCGCCAGCAGCGCCCAGACTAGCCAAAGCTCCTACGAGCAGTACTTC
TRBJ2-7 TRBV19 TRBD2 . CASSMGTNPPLTEQYF TGTGCCAGTAGTATGGGGACTAATCCCCCCCTCACCGAGCAGTACTTC
TRBJ2-2 TRBV4-1 TRBD1 . CASSQEAIGRGLTGELFF TGCGCCAGCAGCCAAGAGGCCATCGGAAGGGGGCTAACCGGGGAGCTGTTTTTT
TRBJ1-6 TRBV7-2 . . CASSLYPNRDKNSPLHF TGTGCCAGCAGCTTATACCCCAACCGGGACAAAAATTCACCCCTCCACTTT
TRBJ2-7 TRBV27 . . CASSVAGVGYEQYF TGTGCCAGCAGTGTCGCAGGGGTCGGGTACGAGCAGTACTTC
TRBJ2-1 TRBV11-2 TRBD2 . CASSLGRGSYNEQFF TGTGCCAGCAGCCTGGGGCGGGGGTCCTACAATGAGCAGTTCTTC
TRBJ2-7 TRBV19 . once CASSPGLYEQYF TGTGCCAGTAGTCCAGGACTTTACGAGCAGTACTTC
TRBJ1-2 TRBV5-6 . . CASSLVHSNYGYTF TGTGCCAGCAGCTTGGTTCATTCTAACTATGGCTACACCTTC
TRBJ1-5 TRBV10-3 TRBD1 . CAISDGLDRGDQPQHF TGTGCCATCAGCGACGGACTGGACAGGGGAGATCAGCCCCAGCATTTT
TRBJ1-3 TRBV5-4 . . CASSRDRSSGNTIYF TGTGCCAGCAGCAGAGACAGGAGCTCTGGAAACACCATATATTTT
TRBJ2-3 TRBV6-5 . . CASSYTATSTDTQYF TGTGCCAGCAGTTATACGGCGACTAGCACAGATACGCAGTATTTT
TRBJ1-1 TRBV13 . . CASSLGPGNTEAFF TGTGCCAGCAGCTTAGGCCCGGGGAACACTGAAGCTTTCTTT
TRBJ2-3 TRBV6-4 TRBD2 few CASSDSPGGSADTQYF TGTGCCAGCAGTGACTCTCCGGGAGGCAGCGCAGATACGCAGTATTTT
TRBJ2-7 TRBV5-1 . . CASSLAGGGNYEQYF TGCGCCAGCAGCTTGGCAGGGGGAGGCAACTACGAGCAGTACTTC
TRBJ2-1 TRBV12-5 TRBD1 . CASGLDRYNEQFF TGTGCTAGCGGGCTGGACAGGTACAATGAGCAGTTCTTC
TRBJ2-7 TRBV20-1 . once CSASQGYEQYF TGCAGTGCTTCTCAGGGCTACGAGCAGTACTTC
TRBJ1-5 TRBV6-5 . . CASSRGGGSNQPQHF TGTGCCAGCAGTAGGGGAGGGGGTAGCAATCAGCCCCAGCATTTT
TRBJ2-2 TRBV6-5 TRBD2 . CASSSRDYLRGELFF TGTGCCAGCAGTTCCCGGGACTACCTCCGCGGGGAGCTGTTTTTT
TRBJ2-7 TRBV3-1/TRBV3-2 . . CASSQEVETYEQYF TGTGCCAGCAGCCAAGAGGTCGAGACCTACGAGCAGTACTTC
TRBJ2-7 TRBV5-1 . few CASSSPDGAGRSYEQYF TGCGCCAGCAGCTCCCCCGACGGGGCAGGGAGGTCCTACGAGCAGTACTTC
TRBJ1-2 TRBV5-1 . . CASSEGGGYTF TGCGCCAGCAGCGAGGGAGGCGGCTACACCTTC
TRBJ1-1 TRBV3-1/TRBV3-2 TRBD1 . CASSLDRDTEAFF TGTGCCAGCAGCCTGGACAGGGACACTGAAGCTTTCTTT
TRBJ1-4 TRBV6-5 . . CASGRKGVKLFF TGTGCCAGTGGAAGGAAAGGGGTGAAACTGTTTTTT
TRBJ1-5 TRBV6-1 . . CASRLTGNGQPQHF TGTGCCAGCAGGCTAACAGGGAATGGGCAGCCCCAGCATTTT
TRBJ2-2 TRBV7-7 . . CASSPGTNTGELFF TGTGCTAGCAGCCCGGGGACGAACACCGGGGAGCTGTTTTTT
TRBJ1-2 TRBV4-1 . once CASSQVQFYGYTF TGCGCCAGCAGCCAAGTGCAGTTCTATGGCTACACCTTC
TRBJ1-4 TRBV4-2 . . CASSRGGATNEKLFF TGTGCCAGCAGCCGGGGAGGCGCTACTAATGAAAAACTGTTTTTT
TRBJ1-4 TRBV6-4 . . CASIPDSSREKLFF TGTGCCAGCATCCCAGATAGCAGCCGGGAAAAACTGTTTTTT
TRBJ2-5 TRBV28 . . CASSSWTAKGEETQYF TGTGCCAGCAGTTCGTGGACAGCCAAGGGGGAAGAGACCCAGTACTTC
TRBJ2-5 TRBV13 TRBD2 . CASSTNSGGETQYF TGTGCCAGCAGCACCAATAGCGGGGGAGAGACCCAGTACTTC
TRBJ2-7 TRBV5-4 . . CASSLYPGPPYEQYF TGTGCCAGCAGCTTGTACCCAGGGCCCCCCTACGAGCAGTACTTC
TRBJ1-6 TRBV2 . . CASRPVRDSPLHF TGTGCCAGCAGGCCTGTCAGGGATTCACCCCTCCACTTT